These 15 T cell receptor beta chains originate from one sample sequenced in a study of blood T cell repertoires in COVID-19. Sequencing used immunoSEQ multiplex PCR; TCRdb keeps in-frame clones, though not all of them. The sample records more than 250,000 clones, around 90% being singletons. Material: peripheral blood. All receptors derive from a man between 50 and 59 years old with active or convalescent COVID-19.

The V call is TRBV7-2, the J call TRBJ1-3, with D maybe TRBD1 (6 bases). In germline, CDR1 is SGHTA, CDR2 FQGNSA. V lost 1 base to trimming and J lost 2 bases, with 9 bases between them. The CDR3 extends over 15 amino acids. The CDR3 DNA follows: TGTGCCAGCAGCTTAGGGCCAGGGGCTGGAAACACCATATATTTT. Translated: CASSLGPGAGNTIYF.

This chain connects TRBV18 to TRBJ1-5; 10 nucleotides match TRBD1. The CDR3 has 13 residues. Germline V gene data show CDR1 as KGHSH and CDR2 as LQKENI. V lost 8 bases to trimming and J lost 5 bases; unmatched junction nucleotides: 3. The CDR3 protein is CASRGQGDQPQHF. CDR3 DNA: TGTGCCAGCAGAGGACAGGGGGATCAGCCCCAGCATTTT.

The V gene is TRBV7-8, the J gene TRBJ2-5; TRBD2 matches at 8 bases. The CDR3 has 16 amino acids. Germline-derived CDR1 and CDR2 are SGHVS and FQNEAQ. After removal of 5 bases from V and 0 bases from J, the junction contained 8 bases not matched to a gene. The CDR3 sequence: CASSRVAGPYQETQYF. CDR3 bases: TGTGCCAGCAGCCGAGTAGCGGGGCCGTACCAAGAGACCCAGTACTTC.

The V and J genes are TRBV4-2 and TRBJ1-1; TRBD1 matches 9 bases. CDR1 and CDR2 (germline): LGHNA, YNFKEQ. The CDR3 spans 16 residues. V shed 3 bases, J shed 4 bases, and the junction held 9 bases outside the gene matches. CDR3 sequence reads: CASSQRTGAVGTEAFF. The CDR3 DNA reads TGTGCCAGCAGCCAGAGGACAGGGGCGGTGGGCACTGAAGCTTTCTTT.

The chain employs TRBV5-1 and TRBJ1-1, with 7 bases identical to TRBD1. With 4 bases clipped from V and 0 bases from J, the junction kept 12 bases outside the gene matches. Germline-derived CDR1 and CDR2 are SGHRS and YFSETQ. This CDR3 spans 17 amino acids. The DNA of the CDR3 is TGCGCCAGCAGCAAAATAGGGGGCGCAGGCATGAACACTGAAGCTTTCTTT. This translates into CASSKIGGAGMNTEAFF.

There are a few counts of this clone. In DNA form, the CDR3 reads TGCGCCAGCAGCCGGAATACCGGGACTAGCTCCTACGAGCAGTACTTC. It specifies CASSRNTGTSSYEQYF. V and J are TRBV4-1 and TRBJ2-7, with 8 bases matching TRBD2. The CDR3 is 16 amino acids. Trimming at V came to 4 bases and at J to 0 bases, leaving 8 bases not matched to a gene. Germline CDR1 reads MGHRA; CDR2 reads YSYEKL.

The rearrangement links TRBV6-2 or TRBV6-3 to TRBJ1-2; D may be TRBD1 (6 bases). The ends were cut back, 0 bases at V and 3 bases at J, with 17 bases in the middle. Germline assignment: CDR1 MNHEY and CDR2 SVGEGT. This CDR3 spans 17 amino acids. The CDR3 nucleotides are TGTGCCAGCAGTTACTCATTCTTAATGGGACAATACTATGGCTACACCTTC. It is translated as CASSYSFLMGQYYGYTF.

The chain combines TRBV5-1 with TRBJ1-1; weak D call: TRBD1 (5 bases). CDR3 length: 14 residues. The V end was cut by 1 base, the J end by 1 base, with 8 bases between. The germline V gene has CDR1 SGHRS and CDR2 YFSETQ. In DNA form, the CDR3 reads TGCGCCAGCAGCTTGAATACAGGGAACACTGAAGCTTTCTTT. This codes for CASSLNTGNTEAFF.

The chain couples TRBV4-3 to TRBJ1-3; D is possibly TRBD1 (5 bases). CDR1 is LGHNA and CDR2 is YSLEER in the germline V gene. V lost 1 base, J lost 3 bases, and 16 bases lay in between. The length of the CDR3 is 17 residues. CDR3 coding DNA: TGCGCCAGCAGCCAAGGCTCGGTAGGGGCGGTTGGAAACACCATATATTTT. It translates to CASSQGSVGAVGNTIYF.

The chain couples TRBV28 to TRBJ1-1, with TRBD1 matching over 9 bases. V was clipped by 5 bases and J by 3 bases; unmatched bases: 7. The CDR3 is 15 amino acids. CDR1 is MDHEN and CDR2 is SYDVKM in the germline V gene. CDR3 nucleotides: TGTGCCAGCAGTCCGACGGACAGGGGTGACACTGAAGCTTTCTTT. It is translated as CASSPTDRGDTEAFF.

The chain couples TRBV30 to TRBJ1-6, with 8 bases lining up with TRBD1. Germline V lookup: CDR1 GTSNPN, CDR2 SVGIG (reference sequence). J lost 1 base, V lost 3 bases, and 8 bases had no gene match. This CDR3 has 17 residues. CDR3 nucleotide sequence: TGTGCCTGGAGGGGTGGACAGGGAAGGTCCTATAATTCACCCCTCCACTTT. Amino acids: CAWRGGQGRSYNSPLHF.

On this clone: The same CDR3 arises from other DNA sequences in this sample as well. This sequence joins TRBV19 and TRBJ2-3; D not resolved. In germline, CDR1 is LNHDA, CDR2 SQIVND (reference sequence). The V gene lost 6 bases and the J gene lost 0 bases, with 4 bases spanning the gap. The CDR3 is made up of 12 amino acids. The CDR3 protein is CASSPSTDTQYF. In DNA form, the CDR3 reads TGTGCCAGTAGCCCAAGCACAGATACGCAGTATTTT. Full variable domain (outside the CDR3, taken from reference TRBV19 and TRBJ2-3): DGGITQSPKYLFRKEGQNVTLSCEQNLNHDAMYWYRQDPGQGLRLIYYSQIVNDFQKGDIAEGYSVSREKKESFPLTVTSAQKNPTAFYLCASSPSTDTQYFGPGTRLTVL.

The chain carries TRBV7-2 and TRBJ1-1; 8 bases fit TRBD1. Trimming cost V 5 bases and J 11 bases; bases outside gene matches: 10. The CDR3 length is 13 residues. Germline assignment: CDR1 SGHTA and CDR2 FQGNSA. The CDR3 reads CASSQNPTGVAFF. The CDR3 nucleotides read TGTGCCAGCAGCCAAAACCCGACAGGGGTGGCTTTCTTT.

This clone was recorded at least ten times. The CDR3 sequence is CASSWGQYNYGYTF. The CDR3 nucleotides are TGTGCCAGCAGTTGGGGACAGTACAACTATGGCTACACCTTC. The chain is built from TRBV28 and TRBJ1-2; 7 nucleotides align to TRBD1. Per germline, CDR1 MDHEN and CDR2 SYDVKM. Trimming at V came to 4 bases and at J to 2 bases, leaving 4 bases not matched to a gene. The CDR3 loop spans 14 amino acids.

The chain recombines TRBV11-2 with TRBJ2-2; 7 nucleotides agree with TRBD1. This CDR3 is built from 15 residues. Trimming took 2 bases from V and 6 from J; bases not matched to a gene: 6. Per germline, CDR1 SGHAT and CDR2 FQNNGV. CDR3 in amino acids: CASSLSQGIPGELFF. The CDR3 nucleotides are TGTGCCAGCAGCTTATCACAGGGGATCCCCGGGGAGCTGTTTTTT.